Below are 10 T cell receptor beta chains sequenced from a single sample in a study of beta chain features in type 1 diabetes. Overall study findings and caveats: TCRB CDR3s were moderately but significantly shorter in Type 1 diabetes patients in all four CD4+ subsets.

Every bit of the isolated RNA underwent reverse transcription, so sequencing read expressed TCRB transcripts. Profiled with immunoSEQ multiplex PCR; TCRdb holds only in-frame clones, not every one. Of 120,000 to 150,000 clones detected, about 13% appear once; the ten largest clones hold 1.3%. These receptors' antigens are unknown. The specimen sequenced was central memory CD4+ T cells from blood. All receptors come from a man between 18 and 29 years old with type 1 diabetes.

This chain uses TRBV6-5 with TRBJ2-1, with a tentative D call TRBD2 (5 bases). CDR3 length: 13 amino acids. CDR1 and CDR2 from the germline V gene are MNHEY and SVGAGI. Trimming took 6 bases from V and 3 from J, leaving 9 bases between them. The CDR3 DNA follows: TGTGCCAGCAGCGCCGCGGGCTACAATGAGCAGTTCTTC. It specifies CASSAAGYNEQFF.

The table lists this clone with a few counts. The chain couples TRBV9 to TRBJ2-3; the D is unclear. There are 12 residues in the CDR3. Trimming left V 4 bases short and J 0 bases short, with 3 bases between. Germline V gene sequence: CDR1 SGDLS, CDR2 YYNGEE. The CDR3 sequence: CASSPSTDTQYF. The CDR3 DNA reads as TGTGCCAGCAGCCCGAGCACAGATACGCAGTATTTT.

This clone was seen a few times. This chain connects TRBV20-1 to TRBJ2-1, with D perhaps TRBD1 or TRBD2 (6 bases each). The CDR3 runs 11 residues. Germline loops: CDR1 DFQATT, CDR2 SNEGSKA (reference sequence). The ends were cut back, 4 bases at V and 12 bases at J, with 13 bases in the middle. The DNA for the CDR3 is TGCAGTGCTAATGAGGGGGGCGGGCAGTTCTTC. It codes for CSANEGGGQFF.

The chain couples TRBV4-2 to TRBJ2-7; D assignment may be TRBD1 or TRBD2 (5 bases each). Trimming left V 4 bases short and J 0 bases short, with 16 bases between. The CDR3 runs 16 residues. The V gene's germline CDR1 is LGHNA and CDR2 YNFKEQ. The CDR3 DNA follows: TGTGCCAGCAGCCCATACGACAAGGGGAGCTCCTACGAGCAGTACTTC. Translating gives CASSPYDKGSSYEQYF.

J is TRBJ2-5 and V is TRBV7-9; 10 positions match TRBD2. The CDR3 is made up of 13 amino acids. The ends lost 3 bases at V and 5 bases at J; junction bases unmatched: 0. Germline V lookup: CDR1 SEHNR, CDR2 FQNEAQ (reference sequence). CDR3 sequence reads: CASSLGLAETQYF. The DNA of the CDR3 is TGTGCCAGCAGCTTGGGACTAGCGGAGACCCAGTACTTC. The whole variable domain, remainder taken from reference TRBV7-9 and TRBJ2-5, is DTGVSQNPRHKITKRGQNVTFRCDPISEHNRLYWYRQTLGQGPEFLTYFQNEAQLEKSRLLSDRFSAERPKGSFSTLEIQRTEQGDSAMYLCASSLGLAETQYFGPGTRLLVL.

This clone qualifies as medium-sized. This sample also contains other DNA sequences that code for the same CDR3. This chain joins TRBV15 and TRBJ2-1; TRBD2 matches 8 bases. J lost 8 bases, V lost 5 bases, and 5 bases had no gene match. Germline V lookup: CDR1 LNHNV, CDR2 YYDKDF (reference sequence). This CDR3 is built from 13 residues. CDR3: CATSPGLAYEQFF. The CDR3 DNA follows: TGTGCCACCAGCCCTGGACTAGCTTATGAGCAGTTCTTC. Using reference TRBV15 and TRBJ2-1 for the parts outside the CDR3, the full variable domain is DAMVIQNPRYQVTQFGKPVTLSCSQTLNHNVMYWYQQKSSQAPKLLFHYYDKDFNNEADTPDNFQSRRPNTSFCFLDIRSPGLGDTAMYLCATSPGLAYEQFFGPGTRLTVL.

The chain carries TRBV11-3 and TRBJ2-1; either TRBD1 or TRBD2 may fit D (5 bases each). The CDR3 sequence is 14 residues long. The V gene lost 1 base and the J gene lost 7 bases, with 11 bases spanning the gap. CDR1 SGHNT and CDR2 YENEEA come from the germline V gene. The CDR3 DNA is TGTGCCAGCAGCTTAGTCGGGGCATCGAATGAGCAGTTCTTC. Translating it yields CASSLVGASNEQFF.

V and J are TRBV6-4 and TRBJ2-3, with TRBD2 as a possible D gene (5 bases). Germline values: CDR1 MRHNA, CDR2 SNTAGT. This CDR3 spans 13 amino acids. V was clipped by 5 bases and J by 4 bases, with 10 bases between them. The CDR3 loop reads CASSPDSADTQYF. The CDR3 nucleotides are TGTGCCAGCAGTCCGGACTCAGCAGATACGCAGTATTTT.

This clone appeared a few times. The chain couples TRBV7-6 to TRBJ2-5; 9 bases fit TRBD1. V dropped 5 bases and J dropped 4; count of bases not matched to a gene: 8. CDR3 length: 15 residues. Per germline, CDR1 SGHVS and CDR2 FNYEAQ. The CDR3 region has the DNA TGTGCCAGCAGCCCGGAGGACAGGGGCTCAGAGACCCAGTACTTC. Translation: CASSPEDRGSETQYF.

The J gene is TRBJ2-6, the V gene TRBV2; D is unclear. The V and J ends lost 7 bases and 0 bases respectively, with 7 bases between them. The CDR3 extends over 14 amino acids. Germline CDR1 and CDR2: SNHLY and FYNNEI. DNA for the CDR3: TGTGCCAGCATGGTGCACTCTGGGGCCAACGTCCTGACTTTC. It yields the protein CASMVHSGANVLTF.